A selection of T cell receptor beta chains follows, all from one sample in a study of Graves' ophthalmopathy and Graves' hyperthyroidism. TCRdb re-called the multiplex PCR reads with MiXCR, one entry per CDR3 protein. The sample comprises a few hundred thousand distinct CDR3 sequences, about 18% of which are singletons, and roughly 2.4% rests with the top ten. Sequenced sample: peripheral blood. The source is an adult woman with stable Graves' hyperthyroidism. CDR3s include the opening cysteine and the closing phenylalanine or tryptophan. A D gene is named only where the DNA matches it firmly. Clone size is stated in some rows and not others, as once, few, many or a class when expanded.

V gene	clone size	D gene	J gene	CDR3 protein	CDR3 DNA
TRBV6-2/TRBV6-3	many	TRBD1	TRBJ1-1	CASSYGGTENTEAFF	TGTGCCAGCAGTTACGGGGGGACAGAAAACACTGAAGCTTTCTTT
TRBV10-3	many	-	TRBJ1-2	CAISDDRGSYGYTF	TGTGCCATCAGTGACGACCGGGGGAGCTATGGCTACACCTTC
TRBV10-2	-	TRBD1	TRBJ2-7	CASSEATGRVYEQYF	TGCGCCAGCAGTGAGGCGACAGGGAGAGTTTACGAGCAGTACTTC
TRBV6-5	-	-	TRBJ1-2	CASSYPGAYGYTF	TGTGCCAGCAGTTACCCCGGGGCATATGGCTACACCTTC
TRBV12-3/TRBV12-4	few	-	TRBJ1-1	CASSFSPGPTEAFF	TGTGCCAGCAGTTTCTCGCCGGGTCCCACTGAAGCTTTCTTT
TRBV12-3/TRBV12-4	many	TRBD1	TRBJ1-1	CASSLDRGANQNTEAFF	TGTGCCAGCAGTTTGGACAGGGGGGCTAATCAGAACACTGAAGCTTTCTTT
TRBV27	many	TRBD2	TRBJ2-7	CASSTKPYGRAIDEQYF	TGTGCCAGCAGTACGAAGCCATACGGGAGGGCCATCGACGAGCAGTACTTC
TRBV5-1	-	TRBD2	TRBJ2-5	CASSFALAGVETQYF	TGCGCCAGCAGCTTCGCACTAGCGGGAGTAGAGACCCAGTACTTC
TRBV11-2	few	TRBD1	TRBJ1-2	CASSLVAAGTGASLGYTF	TGTGCCAGCAGCTTAGTAGCGGCCGGGACAGGGGCCTCACTCGGCTACACCTTC
TRBV2	-	TRBD1	TRBJ2-5	CASRDRGLDQTQYF	TGTGCCAGCAGGGACAGGGGGCTGGACCAAACCCAGTACTTC
TRBV6-6	many	TRBD1	TRBJ1-2	CASSNPGQGVYGYTF	TGTGCCAGCAGCAATCCGGGACAGGGGGTCTATGGCTACACCTTC
TRBV12-3/TRBV12-4	-	-	TRBJ1-2	CASSQAGTSYGYTF	TGTGCCAGCAGTCAGGCCGGGACAAGCTATGGCTACACCTTC
TRBV20-1	many	TRBD1	TRBJ2-7	CSARDSSRDRAYEQYF	TGCAGTGCTAGAGATTCATCCCGGGACAGAGCCTACGAGCAGTACTTC
TRBV28	many	-	TRBJ1-1	CASRIDGEAFF	TGTGCCAGCAGGATAGACGGGGAAGCTTTCTTT
TRBV19	-	TRBD1	TRBJ2-7	CASSIRGTEVYEQYF	TGTGCCAGTAGTATCCGTGGGACAGAAGTCTACGAGCAGTACTTC
TRBV20-1	once	TRBD1	TRBJ1-2	CSASQGGGGYTF	TGCAGTGCTAGCCAGGGGGGCGGTGGCTACACCTTC
TRBV12-3/TRBV12-4	many	TRBD2	TRBJ2-5	CASSLAKSGRTQETQYF	TGTGCCAGCAGTTTAGCGAAAAGCGGGAGGACCCAAGAGACCCAGTACTTC
TRBV10-3	few	TRBD2	TRBJ2-2	CAISAESGGNTGELFF	TGTGCCATCAGTGCCGAGAGCGGGGGGAACACCGGGGAGCTGTTTTTT
TRBV6-1	many	TRBD2	TRBJ2-7	CASSEIAGGLQYF	TGTGCCAGCAGTGAAATAGCGGGCGGCTTACAGTACTTC
TRBV28	many	-	TRBJ2-2	CASSPSHNTGELFF	TGTGCCAGCAGTCCATCTCATAACACCGGGGAGCTGTTTTTT